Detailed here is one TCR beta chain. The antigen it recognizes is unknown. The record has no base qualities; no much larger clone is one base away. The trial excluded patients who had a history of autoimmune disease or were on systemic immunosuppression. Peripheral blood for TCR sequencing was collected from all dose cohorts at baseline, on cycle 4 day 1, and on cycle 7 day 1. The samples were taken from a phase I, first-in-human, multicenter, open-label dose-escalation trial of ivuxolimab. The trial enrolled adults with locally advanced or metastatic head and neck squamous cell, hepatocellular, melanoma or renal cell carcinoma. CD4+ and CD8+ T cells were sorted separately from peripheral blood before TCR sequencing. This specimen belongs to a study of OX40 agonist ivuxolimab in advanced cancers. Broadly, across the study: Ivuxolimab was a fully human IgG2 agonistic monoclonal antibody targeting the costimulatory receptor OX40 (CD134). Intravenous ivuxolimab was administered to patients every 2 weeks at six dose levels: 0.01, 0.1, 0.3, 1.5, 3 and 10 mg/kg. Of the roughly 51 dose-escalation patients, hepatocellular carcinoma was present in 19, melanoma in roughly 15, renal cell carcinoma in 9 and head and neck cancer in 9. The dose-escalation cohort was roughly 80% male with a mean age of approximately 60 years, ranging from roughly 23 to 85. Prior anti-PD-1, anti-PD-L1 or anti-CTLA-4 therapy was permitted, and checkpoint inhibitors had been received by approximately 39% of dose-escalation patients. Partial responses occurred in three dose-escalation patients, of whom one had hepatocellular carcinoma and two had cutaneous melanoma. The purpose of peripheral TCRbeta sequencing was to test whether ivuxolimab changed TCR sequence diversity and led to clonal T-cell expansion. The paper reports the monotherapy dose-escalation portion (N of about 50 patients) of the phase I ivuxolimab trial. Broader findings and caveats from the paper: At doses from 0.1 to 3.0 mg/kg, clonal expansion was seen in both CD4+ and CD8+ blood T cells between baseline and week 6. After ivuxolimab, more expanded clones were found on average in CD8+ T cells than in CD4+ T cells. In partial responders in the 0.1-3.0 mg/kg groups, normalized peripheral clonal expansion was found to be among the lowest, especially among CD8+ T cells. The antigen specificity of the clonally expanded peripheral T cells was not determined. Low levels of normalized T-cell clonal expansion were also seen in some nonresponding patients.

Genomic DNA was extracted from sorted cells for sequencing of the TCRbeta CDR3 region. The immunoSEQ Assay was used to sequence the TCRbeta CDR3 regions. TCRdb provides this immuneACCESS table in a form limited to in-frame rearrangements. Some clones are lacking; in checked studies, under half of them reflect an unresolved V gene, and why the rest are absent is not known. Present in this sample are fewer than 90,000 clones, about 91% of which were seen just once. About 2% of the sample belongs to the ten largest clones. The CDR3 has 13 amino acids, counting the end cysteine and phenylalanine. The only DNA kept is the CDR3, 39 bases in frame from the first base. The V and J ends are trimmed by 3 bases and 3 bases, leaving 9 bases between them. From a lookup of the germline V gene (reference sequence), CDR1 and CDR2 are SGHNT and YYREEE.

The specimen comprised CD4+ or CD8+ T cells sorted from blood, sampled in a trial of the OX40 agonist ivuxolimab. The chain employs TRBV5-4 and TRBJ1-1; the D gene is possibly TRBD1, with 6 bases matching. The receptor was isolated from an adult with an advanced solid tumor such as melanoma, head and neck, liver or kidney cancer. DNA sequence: TGTGCCAGCAGCTACAGGGATGACACTGAAGCTTTCTTT. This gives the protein CASSYRDDTEAFF.